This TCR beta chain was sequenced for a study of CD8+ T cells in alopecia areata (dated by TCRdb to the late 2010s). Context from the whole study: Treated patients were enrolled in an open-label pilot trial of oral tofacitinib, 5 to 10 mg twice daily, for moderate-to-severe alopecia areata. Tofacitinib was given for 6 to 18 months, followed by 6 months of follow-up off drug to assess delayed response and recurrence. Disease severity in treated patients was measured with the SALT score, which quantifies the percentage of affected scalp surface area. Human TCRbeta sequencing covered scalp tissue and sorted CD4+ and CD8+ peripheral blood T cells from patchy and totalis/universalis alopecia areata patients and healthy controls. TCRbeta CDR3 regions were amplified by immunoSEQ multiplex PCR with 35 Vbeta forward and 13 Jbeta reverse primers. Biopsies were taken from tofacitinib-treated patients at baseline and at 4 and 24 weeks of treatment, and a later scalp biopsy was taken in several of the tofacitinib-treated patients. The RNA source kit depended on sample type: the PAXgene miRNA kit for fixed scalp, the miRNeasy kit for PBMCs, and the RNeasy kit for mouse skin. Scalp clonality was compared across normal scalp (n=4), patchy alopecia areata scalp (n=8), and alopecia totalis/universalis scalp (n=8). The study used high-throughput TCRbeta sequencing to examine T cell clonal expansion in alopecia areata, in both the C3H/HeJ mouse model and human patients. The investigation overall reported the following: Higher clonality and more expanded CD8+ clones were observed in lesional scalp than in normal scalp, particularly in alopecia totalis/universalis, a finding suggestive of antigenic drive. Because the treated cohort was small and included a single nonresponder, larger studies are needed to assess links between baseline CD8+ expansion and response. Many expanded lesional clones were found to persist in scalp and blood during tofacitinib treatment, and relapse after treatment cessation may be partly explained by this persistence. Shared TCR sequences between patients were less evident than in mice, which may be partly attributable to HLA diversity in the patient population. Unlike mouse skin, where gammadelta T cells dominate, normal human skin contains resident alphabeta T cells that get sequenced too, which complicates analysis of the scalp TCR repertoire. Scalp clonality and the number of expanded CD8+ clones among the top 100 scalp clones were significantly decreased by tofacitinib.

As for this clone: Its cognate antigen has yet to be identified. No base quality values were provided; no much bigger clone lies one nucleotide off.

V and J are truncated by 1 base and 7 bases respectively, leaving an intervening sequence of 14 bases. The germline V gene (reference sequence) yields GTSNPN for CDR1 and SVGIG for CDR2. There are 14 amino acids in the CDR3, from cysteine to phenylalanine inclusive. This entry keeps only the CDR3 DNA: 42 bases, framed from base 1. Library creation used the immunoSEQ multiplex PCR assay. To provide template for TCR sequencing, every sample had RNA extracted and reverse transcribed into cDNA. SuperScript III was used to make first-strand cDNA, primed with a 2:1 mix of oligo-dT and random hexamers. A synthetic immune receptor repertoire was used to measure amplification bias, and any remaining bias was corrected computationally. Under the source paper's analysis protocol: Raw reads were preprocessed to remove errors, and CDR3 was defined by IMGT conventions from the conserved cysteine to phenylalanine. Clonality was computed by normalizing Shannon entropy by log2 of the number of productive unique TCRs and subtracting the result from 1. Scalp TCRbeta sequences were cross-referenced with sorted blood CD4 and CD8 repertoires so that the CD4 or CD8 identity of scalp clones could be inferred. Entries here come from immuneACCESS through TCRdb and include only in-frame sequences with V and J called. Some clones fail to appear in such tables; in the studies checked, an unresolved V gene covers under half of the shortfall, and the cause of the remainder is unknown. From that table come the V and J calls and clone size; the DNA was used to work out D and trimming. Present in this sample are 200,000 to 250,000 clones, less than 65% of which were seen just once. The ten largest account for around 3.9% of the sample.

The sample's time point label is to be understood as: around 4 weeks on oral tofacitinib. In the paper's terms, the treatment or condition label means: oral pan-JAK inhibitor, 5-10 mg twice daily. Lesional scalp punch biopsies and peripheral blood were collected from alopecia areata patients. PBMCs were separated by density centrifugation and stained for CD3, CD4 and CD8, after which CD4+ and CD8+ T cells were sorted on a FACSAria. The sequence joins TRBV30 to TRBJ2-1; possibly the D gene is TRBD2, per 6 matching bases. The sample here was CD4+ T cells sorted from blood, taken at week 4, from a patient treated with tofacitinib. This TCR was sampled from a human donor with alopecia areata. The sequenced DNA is TGTGCCTGGAGTGCGGTAGCGGCCTCGAATGAGCAGTTCTTC. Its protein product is CAWSAVAASNEQFF.